These T cell receptor beta chains were read from a single sample in a study of T cell changes during pregnancy in multiple sclerosis. The protocol was immunoSEQ multiplex PCR, while the TCRdb copy is restricted to in-frame clones and leaves out a portion. The data contain tens of thousands of clones, around 91% of them seen just once; the ten biggest clones take up 0.65% to 0.85%. Sequenced here: CD4+ T cells from peripheral blood mononuclear cells, sampled in the second trimester of pregnancy. The receptors derive from a female donor in good health, enrolled as a control in a pregnancy study. The CDR3 runs from the conserved cysteine through the conserved F or W. Fields, in order: J gene, D gene, clone size, V gene, CDR3 protein, CDR3 DNA. A D gene is named only where the DNA matches it firmly. Some rows have no size entry. The others give once, few or many, or a class for an expanded clone.

>TRBJ1-2|NA|NA|TRBV28
CATADRNYGYTF
TGTGCCACCGCGGACAGAAACTATGGCTACACCTTC
>TRBJ2-3|TRBD2|NA|TRBV19
CASSLAGVTDTQYF
TGTGCCAGTAGTCTAGCGGGAGTCACAGATACGCAGTATTTT
>TRBJ1-1|TRBD1|once|TRBV28
CASLSGGSDVTEAFF
TGTGCCAGTCTCTCAGGGGGCTCTGATGTCACTGAAGCTTTCTTT
>TRBJ2-3|NA|NA|TRBV15
CATSRGTGLASTDTQYF
TGTGCCACCAGCAGAGGCACAGGGTTGGCTAGCACAGATACGCAGTATTTT
>TRBJ1-5|NA|NA|TRBV19
CASSIRTSAGRNQPQHF
TGTGCCAGTAGTATAAGAACCTCGGCAGGGCGCAATCAGCCCCAGCATTTT
>TRBJ2-5|NA|NA|TRBV28
CASIRGGGGETQYF
TGTGCCAGCATCCGGGGCGGGGGCGGGGAGACCCAGTACTTC
>TRBJ2-7|TRBD1|NA|TRBV11-3
CASSLDQGDRGTPSSYEQYF
TGTGCCAGCAGCTTAGATCAGGGGGACAGGGGTACGCCCAGCTCCTACGAGCAGTACTTC
>TRBJ1-3|NA|NA|TRBV5-1
CASSITDSFAGNTIYF
TGCGCCAGCAGTATAACGGACAGTTTTGCCGGAAACACCATATATTTT
>TRBJ1-5|NA|NA|TRBV19
CASKDVRGDQPQHF
TGTGCCAGTAAGGATGTCCGGGGAGATCAGCCCCAGCATTTT
>TRBJ1-1|NA|NA|TRBV18
CASSLMLRGMNTEAFF
TGTGCCAGCTCACTGATGCTCCGGGGTATGAACACTGAAGCTTTCTTT
>TRBJ2-3|NA|NA|TRBV1
CTSSQGRGGPDTQYF
TGCACCAGCAGCCAGGGGCGGGGGGGCCCAGATACGCAGTATTTT
>TRBJ1-2|TRBD1|NA|TRBV28
CASTVPGPRGYGYTF
TGTGCCAGCACTGTCCCGGGCCCCAGGGGGTATGGCTACACCTTC
>TRBJ1-2|TRBD1|NA|TRBV7-2
CASSPMGQGVEGYTF
TGTGCCAGCAGCCCGATGGGACAGGGGGTTGAAGGCTACACCTTC